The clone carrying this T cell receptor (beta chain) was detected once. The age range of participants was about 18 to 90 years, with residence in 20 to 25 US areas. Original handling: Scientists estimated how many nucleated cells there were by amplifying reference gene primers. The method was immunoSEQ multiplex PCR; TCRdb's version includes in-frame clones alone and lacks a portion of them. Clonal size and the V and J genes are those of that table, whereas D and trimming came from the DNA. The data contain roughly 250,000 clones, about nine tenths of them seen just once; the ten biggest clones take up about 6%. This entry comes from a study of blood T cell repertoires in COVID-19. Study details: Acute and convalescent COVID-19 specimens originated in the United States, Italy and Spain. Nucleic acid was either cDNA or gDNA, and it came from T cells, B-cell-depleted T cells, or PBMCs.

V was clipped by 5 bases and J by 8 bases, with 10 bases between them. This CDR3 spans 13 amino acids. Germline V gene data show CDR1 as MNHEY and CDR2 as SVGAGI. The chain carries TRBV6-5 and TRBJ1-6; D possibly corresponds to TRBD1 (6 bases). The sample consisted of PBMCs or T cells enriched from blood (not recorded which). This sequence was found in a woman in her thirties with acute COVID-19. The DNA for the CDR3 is TGTGCCAGCAGTAGCTACAGGGATTCACCCCTCCACTTT. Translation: CASSSYRDSPLHF.